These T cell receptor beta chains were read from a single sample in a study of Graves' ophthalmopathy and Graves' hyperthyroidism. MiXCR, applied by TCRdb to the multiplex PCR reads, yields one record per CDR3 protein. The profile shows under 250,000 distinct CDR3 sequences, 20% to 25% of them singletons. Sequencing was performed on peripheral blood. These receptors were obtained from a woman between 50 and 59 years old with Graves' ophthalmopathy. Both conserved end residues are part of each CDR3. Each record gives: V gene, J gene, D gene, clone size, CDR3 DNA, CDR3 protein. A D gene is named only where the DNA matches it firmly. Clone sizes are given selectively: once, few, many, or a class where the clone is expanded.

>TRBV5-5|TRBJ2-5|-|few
TGTGCCAGCAGCTTGATGTCTGGGGAGACCCAGTACTTC
CASSLMSGETQYF
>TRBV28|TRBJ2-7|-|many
TGTGCCAGCGGCCGTCGAGAGCAGTACTTC
CASGRREQYF
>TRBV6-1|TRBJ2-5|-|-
TGTGCCAGCAGGCCGGACGGCGGGGAGACCCCGTACTTC
CASRPDGGETPYF
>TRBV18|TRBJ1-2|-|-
TGTGCCAGCTCACCCATACCAGGGGTTGACTATGGCTACACCTTC
CASSPIPGVDYGYTF
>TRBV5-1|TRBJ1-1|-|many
TGCGCCAGCATCCAGTCAAGGGACACTGAAGCTTTCTTT
CASIQSRDTEAFF
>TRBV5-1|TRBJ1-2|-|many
TGCGCCAGCACCCCCGACAGACCCTATGGCTACACCTTC
CASTPDRPYGYTF
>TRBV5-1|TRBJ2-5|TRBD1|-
TGCGCCAGCAGCAAACGGACAGGGCCACAAGAGACCCAGTACTTC
CASSKRTGPQETQYF
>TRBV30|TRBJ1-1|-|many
TGTGCCTGGAGCCATCCAAACACTGAAGCTTTCTTT
CAWSHPNTEAFF
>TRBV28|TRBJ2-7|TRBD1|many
TGTGCCAGCAGAGACAGGGTCTACGAGCAGTACTTC
CASRDRVYEQYF
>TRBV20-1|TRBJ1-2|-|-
TGCAGTGCCAAACCGGACATGAGAGGCTACACCTTC
CSAKPDMRGYTF
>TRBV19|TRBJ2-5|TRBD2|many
TGTGCCAGTAGTATGGGACTAGCGGGAGGAGAGACCCAGTACTTC
CASSMGLAGGETQYF
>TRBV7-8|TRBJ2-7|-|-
TGTGCCAGCAGCTTTTCAGTCTCCAGCGAGCAGTACTTC
CASSFSVSSEQYF
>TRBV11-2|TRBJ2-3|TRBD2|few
TGTGCCAGCAGCCGCCTAGGACTAGCTCCAGATACGCAGTATTTT
CASSRLGLAPDTQYF
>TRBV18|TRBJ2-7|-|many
TGTGCCAGCTCTGGATCTACAGGCTCCTACGAGCAGTACTTC
CASSGSTGSYEQYF
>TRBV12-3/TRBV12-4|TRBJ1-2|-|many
TGTGCCAGCAGTTTAGTCTTCGGGGGGAATGGCTACACCTTC
CASSLVFGGNGYTF
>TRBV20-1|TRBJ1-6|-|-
TGCAGTGCTAGCCATGTCGGATCACCCCTCCACTTT
CSASHVGSPLHF
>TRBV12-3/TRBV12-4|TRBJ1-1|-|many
TGTGCCAGCAGCCCACCCCCAAGGGCGGGGACTGAAGCTTTCTTT
CASSPPPRAGTEAFF
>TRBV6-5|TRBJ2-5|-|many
TGTGCCAGCAGTTACTCCGGCAAGTTTCAGTACTTC
CASSYSGKFQYF
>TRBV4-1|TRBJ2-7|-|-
TGCGCCAGCAGCAACCCCGCACGCTCCTACGAGCAGTACTTC
CASSNPARSYEQYF
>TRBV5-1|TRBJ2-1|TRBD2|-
TGCGCCAGCAGCCAACCCTTAGCGGGAGGGAACAATGAGCAGTTCTTC
CASSQPLAGGNNEQFF
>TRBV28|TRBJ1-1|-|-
TGTGCCAGCAGTTTTAAGGGGGTTGGCGGCAGACTTGAAGCTTTCTTT
CASSFKGVGGRLEAFF
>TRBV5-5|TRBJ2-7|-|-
TGTGCCAGCAGCTTCGGGCAGACCTACGAGCAGTACTTC
CASSFGQTYEQYF
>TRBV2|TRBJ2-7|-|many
TGTGCCAGCAAGCGGTTCCTCTACGAGCAGTACTTC
CASKRFLYEQYF
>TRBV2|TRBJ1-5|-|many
TGTGCCAGCCGGGACCCCAATCAGCCCCAGCATTTT
CASRDPNQPQHF
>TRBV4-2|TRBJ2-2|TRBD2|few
TGTGCCAGCAGCCCCGGACTAGTGGGCACCGGGGAGCTGTTTTTT
CASSPGLVGTGELFF